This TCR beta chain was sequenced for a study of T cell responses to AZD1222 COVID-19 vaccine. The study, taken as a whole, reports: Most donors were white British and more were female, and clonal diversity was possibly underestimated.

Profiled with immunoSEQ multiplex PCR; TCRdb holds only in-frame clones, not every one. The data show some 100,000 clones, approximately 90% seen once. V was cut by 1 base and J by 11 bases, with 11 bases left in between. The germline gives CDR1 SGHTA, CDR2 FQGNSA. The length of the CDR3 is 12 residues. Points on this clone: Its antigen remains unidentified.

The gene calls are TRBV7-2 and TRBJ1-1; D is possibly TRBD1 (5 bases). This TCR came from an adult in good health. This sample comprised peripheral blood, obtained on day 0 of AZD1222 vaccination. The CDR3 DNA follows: TGTGCCAGCAGCTTAGAATACCGGGGCGCTTTCTTT. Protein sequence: CASSLEYRGAFF.